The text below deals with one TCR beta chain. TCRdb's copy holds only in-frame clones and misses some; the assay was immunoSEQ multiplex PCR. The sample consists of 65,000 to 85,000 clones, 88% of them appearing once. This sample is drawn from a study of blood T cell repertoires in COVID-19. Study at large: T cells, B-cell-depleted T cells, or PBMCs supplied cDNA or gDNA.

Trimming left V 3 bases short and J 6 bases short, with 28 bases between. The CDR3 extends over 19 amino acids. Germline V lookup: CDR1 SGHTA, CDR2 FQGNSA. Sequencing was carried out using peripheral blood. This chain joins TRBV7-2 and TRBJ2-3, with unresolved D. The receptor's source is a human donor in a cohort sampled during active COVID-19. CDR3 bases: TGTGCCAGCAGCTTCCTGCGCCACCTCCCAAAACTCCTGAGGGATACGCAGTATTTT. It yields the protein CASSFLRHLPKLLRDTQYF. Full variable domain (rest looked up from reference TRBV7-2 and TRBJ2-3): GAGVSQSPSNKVTEKGKDVELRCDPISGHTALYWYRQSLGQGLEFLIYFQGNSAPDKSGLPSDRFSAERTGGSVSTLTIQRTQQEDSAVYLCASSFLRHLPKLLRDTQYFGPGTRLTVL.